This T cell receptor (beta chain) was recovered during a study of graft-versus-host responses after intestinal transplantation. Study summary: After anti-thymocyte globulin induction, recipients took tacrolimus and steroids for 3 to 4 years. Regarding the study as a whole: Clonal ratios of graft-versus-host to host-versus-graft in allografts were high for patients exhibiting graft-donor T cell macrochimerism.

Of note for this clone: Its antigen is not known.

Libraries were prepared by immunoSEQ multiplex PCR; TCRdb keeps only in-frame clonotypes and omits some of them. The data show more than 55,000 clones, over 85% seen once. Germline assignment: CDR1 GTSNPN and CDR2 SVGIG (reference sequence). Trimming took 2 bases from V and 0 from J, leaving 8 bases between them. The CDR3 is made up of 13 amino acids. The chain carries TRBV30 and TRBJ2-7; weak D call: TRBD1 (5 bases). The material sequenced was PBMCs, taken 26 days after transplant. The source is a human patient who received an intestinal transplant, so some T cells may come from the graft donor. In DNA, the CDR3 is TGTGCCTGGAGTTTGGACACCTCCTACGAGCAGTACTTC. Translated, it gives CAWSLDTSYEQYF.